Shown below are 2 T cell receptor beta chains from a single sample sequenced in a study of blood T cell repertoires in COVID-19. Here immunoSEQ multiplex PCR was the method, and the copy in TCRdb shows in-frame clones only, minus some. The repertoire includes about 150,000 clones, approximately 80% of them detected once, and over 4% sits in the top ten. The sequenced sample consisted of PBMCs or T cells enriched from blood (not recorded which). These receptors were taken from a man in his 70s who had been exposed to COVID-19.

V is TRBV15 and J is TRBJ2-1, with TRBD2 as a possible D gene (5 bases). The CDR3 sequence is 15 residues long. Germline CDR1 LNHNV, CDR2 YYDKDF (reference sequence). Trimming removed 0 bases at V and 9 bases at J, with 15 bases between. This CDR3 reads CATSRDYPQEGEQFF. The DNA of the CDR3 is TGTGCCACCAGCAGAGATTATCCACAAGAGGGTGAGCAGTTCTTC.

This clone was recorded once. The CDR3 bases are TGTGCCAGCAGTTTATCAGGCTCTAGCGGGAGGTCCTACGAGCAGTACTTC. Translation gives CASSLSGSSGRSYEQYF. The chain carries TRBV27 and TRBJ2-7; TRBD2 aligns across 11 bases. J lost 1 base, V lost 0 bases, and 5 bases had no gene match. The CDR3 is made up of 17 amino acids. Germline V lookup: CDR1 MNHEY, CDR2 SMNVEV (reference sequence).